The clone carrying this T cell receptor beta chain was seen many times. The data were taken from a study of tumor-infiltrating lymphocytes in primary liver carcinoma. A constant-region primer served to make TCR beta cDNA from 500 to 550 ng total RNA. Library construction for TCR beta comprised three nested multiplex PCR rounds performed with slightly modified ARM-PCR. PCR rounds one and two used TRBV1-TRBV30 forward primers with a C-beta reverse primer for roughly 9 cycles each. TCRdb recomputed calls from the multiplex PCR reads with MiXCR, one row per CDR3 protein. The data show some 180,000 distinct CDR3 sequences, 50% to 75% seen once. Germline DNA was also extracted, while the blood RNA originated from unsorted whole blood. V lost 2 bases to trimming and J lost 8 bases, with 10 bases between them. Germline V gene data show CDR1 as MNHNS and CDR2 as SASEGT. The CDR3 spans 13 residues.

The specimen was peripheral blood. This chain joins TRBV6-1 and TRBJ2-1; D unclear. The receptor was derived from a man aged 35-49 years with primary liver carcinoma and hepatitis B virus infection. The CDR3, as DNA: TGTGCCAGCAGTGAAACGTATCACGATGAGCAGTTCTTC. Its protein is CASSETYHDEQFF.